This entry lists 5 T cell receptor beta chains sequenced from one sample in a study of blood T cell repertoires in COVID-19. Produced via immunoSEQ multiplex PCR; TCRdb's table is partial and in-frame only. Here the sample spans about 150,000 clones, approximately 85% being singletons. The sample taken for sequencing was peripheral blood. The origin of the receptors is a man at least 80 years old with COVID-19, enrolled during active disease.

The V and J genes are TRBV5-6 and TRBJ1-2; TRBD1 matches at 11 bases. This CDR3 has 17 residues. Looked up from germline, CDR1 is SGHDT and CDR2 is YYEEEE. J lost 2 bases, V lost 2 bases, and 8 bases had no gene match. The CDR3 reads CASSLRRDRGENYGYTF. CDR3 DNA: TGTGCCAGCAGCTTAAGACGGGACAGGGGGGAGAACTATGGCTACACCTTC.

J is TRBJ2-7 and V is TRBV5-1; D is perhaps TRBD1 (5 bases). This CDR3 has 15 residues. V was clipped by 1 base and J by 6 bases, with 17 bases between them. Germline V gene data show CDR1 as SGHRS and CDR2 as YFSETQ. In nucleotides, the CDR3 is TGCGCCAGCAGCTTGAGCACCGGCAGGGTGGGCGAGCAGTACTTC. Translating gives CASSLSTGRVGEQYF.

In DNA, the CDR3 is TGCGCCAGCAGCTTGGGATCACAGGGGATGGGTGAAAAACTGTTTTTT. Translating it yields CASSLGSQGMGEKLFF. The chain carries TRBV5-1 and TRBJ1-4; 7 nucleotides match TRBD1. The junction had 9 bases not matched to a gene; V was cut back by 0 bases and J by 7 bases. This CDR3 comprises 16 residues. CDR1 SGHRS and CDR2 YFSETQ come from the germline V gene.

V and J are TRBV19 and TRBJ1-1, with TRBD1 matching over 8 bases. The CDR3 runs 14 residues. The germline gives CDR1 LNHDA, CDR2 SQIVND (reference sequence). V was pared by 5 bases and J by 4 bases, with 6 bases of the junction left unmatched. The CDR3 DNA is TGTGCCAGTAGTGGCAGGGGGCCCCCCACTGAAGCTTTCTTT. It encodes CASSGRGPPTEAFF.

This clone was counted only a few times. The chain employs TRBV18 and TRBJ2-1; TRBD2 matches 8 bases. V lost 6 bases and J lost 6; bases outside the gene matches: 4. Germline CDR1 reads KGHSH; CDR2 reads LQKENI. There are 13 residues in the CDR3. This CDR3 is CASSPGGSNEQFF. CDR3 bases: TGTGCCAGCTCTCCGGGAGGGAGCAATGAGCAGTTCTTC.